This passage covers 20 T cell receptor beta chains from one sample sequenced in a study of technical replicates of blood from a handful of donors. Assay: immunoSEQ multiplex PCR; the TCRdb copy retains only in-frame clones and omits some. The profile shows around 79,000 clones, roughly nine tenths of them singletons. Sequenced: T cells isolated from PBMCs. These receptors originate from a human donor in good health.

The chain is built from TRBV7-9 and TRBJ2-7, with TRBD2 matching 7 bases. Per the germline V gene, CDR1 is SEHNR and CDR2 is FQNEAQ (reference sequence). Trimming cost V 5 bases and J 7 bases; bases outside gene matches: 14. This CDR3 region has 15 residues. CDR3 sequence (DNA): TGTGCCAGCAGCAGCCCTAGACTAGCCTCACGGGAGCAGTACTTC. Residues: CASSSPRLASREQYF.

The chain recombines TRBV2 with TRBJ2-1; D gene unclear. Germline-derived CDR1 and CDR2 are SNHLY and FYNNEI. The V gene lost 7 bases and the J gene lost 1 base, with 14 bases spanning the gap. CDR3 length equals 15 residues. CDR3 sequence: CASIYTRLSYNEQFF. The CDR3 nucleotides read TGTGCCAGCATCTACACCCGACTGTCCTACAATGAGCAGTTCTTC.

The chain links TRBV6-1 to TRBJ1-1, with a weak D call TRBD1 (6 bases). This CDR3 contains 13 residues. Germline CDR1 and CDR2: MNHNS and SASEGT. V was pared by 8 bases and J by 5 bases, with 15 bases between. The CDR3 loop reads CASVGAIGTEAFF. The CDR3 DNA reads as TGTGCCAGCGTGGGGGCCATAGGGACTGAAGCTTTCTTT.

The chain uses TRBV28 and TRBJ1-5; D is unresolved. The CDR3 spans 16 residues. Trimming took 5 bases from V and 0 from J, leaving 14 bases between them. Looked up from germline, CDR1 is MDHEN and CDR2 is SYDVKM. The CDR3 protein is CASSPPGGYSNQPQHF. The CDR3 DNA follows: TGTGCCAGCAGTCCACCGGGAGGGTATAGCAATCAGCCCCAGCATTTT.

This chain connects TRBV5-1 to TRBJ1-2; maybe TRBD1 (5 bases). The CDR3 has 12 amino acids. Per the germline V gene, CDR1 is SGHRS and CDR2 is YFSETQ. Trimming cost V 9 bases and J 1 base, with 10 bases left between them. The CDR3 here is CATSTDNYGYTF. In DNA form, the CDR3 reads TGCGCCACTTCGACAGATAACTATGGCTACACCTTC.

The rearrangement links TRBV6-6 to TRBJ1-6, with D possibly TRBD1 on 5 matching bases. CDR1 MNHNY and CDR2 SVGAGI come from the germline V gene (reference sequence). Trimming stripped 6 bases from V and 0 bases from J, with 6 bases between. The CDR3 consists of 14 residues. The CDR3 reads CASRTDSYNSPLHF. CDR3 in DNA: TGTGCCAGCAGGACAGACTCCTATAATTCACCCCTCCACTTT.

The rearrangement uses TRBV27 and TRBJ2-4, with 7 bases that match TRBD1. The CDR3 length is 16 residues. The germline CDR1 and CDR2 sequences are MNHEY and SMNVEV (reference sequence). Unmatched junction bases numbered 15, after V lost 5 bases and J lost 8 bases. The CDR3 DNA reads TGTGCCAGCAGTCCCGACGACAGGGCCGCTTTCGACATTCAGTACTTC. Translated: CASSPDDRAAFDIQYF.

This clone was seen only once. The chain employs TRBV4-2 and TRBJ2-1, with 12 bases matching TRBD2. The germline gives CDR1 LGHNA, CDR2 YNFKEQ. After removal of 7 bases from V and 5 bases from J, the junction contained 12 bases not matched to a gene. The CDR3 runs 17 residues. The CDR3 loop reads CASKKLAGGLLNNEQFF. The CDR3 DNA follows: TGTGCCAGCAAGAAACTAGCGGGAGGCCTTTTGAACAATGAGCAGTTCTTC.

Only a few counts were recorded for this clone. The gene calls are TRBV28 and TRBJ2-5; perhaps TRBD2 as D (6 bases). The V end was cut by 6 bases, the J end by 7 bases, with 21 bases between. The germline CDR1 and CDR2 sequences are MDHEN and SYDVKM. The CDR3 contains 15 residues. CDR3 region: CASREGIGESGTQYF. In nucleotides, the CDR3 is TGTGCCAGCAGGGAGGGGATTGGGGAGTCAGGGACCCAGTACTTC.

The rearrangement uses TRBV2 and TRBJ2-1; D is perhaps TRBD2 (5 bases). The CDR3 has 13 amino acids. V lost 6 bases and J lost 8, with 14 bases in between. CDR1 and CDR2 (germline): SNHLY, FYNNEI. The DNA of the CDR3 is TGTGCCAGCAGGCTAGCCACGGTCGATGAGCAGTTCTTC. Its protein product is CASRLATVDEQFF.

The J gene is TRBJ1-4, the V gene TRBV11-2, with 7 bases lining up with TRBD1. Trimming removed 3 bases from V and 0 bases from J; junction bases left unmatched: 4. Germline V gene lookup returns CDR1 SGHAT and CDR2 FQNNGV. The length of the CDR3 is 16 residues. CDR3 region: CASSFRQGATNEKLFF. As DNA, the CDR3 is TGTGCCAGCAGCTTCCGACAGGGAGCAACTAATGAAAAACTGTTTTTT.

This chain uses TRBV6-1 with TRBJ2-7; 10 nucleotides align to TRBD1. The CDR3 runs 16 residues. With 0 bases clipped from V and 2 bases from J, the junction kept 4 bases outside the gene matches. In germline, CDR1 is MNHNS, CDR2 SASEGT. CDR3 amino acids: CASSEAGTGVTYEQYF. In DNA form, the CDR3 reads TGTGCCAGCAGTGAAGCCGGGACAGGGGTAACCTACGAGCAGTACTTC.

The V gene is TRBV10-2, the J gene TRBJ2-1, with 7 bases fitting TRBD2. The CDR3 runs 15 residues. Germline CDR1 is WSHSY and CDR2 is SAAADI. V lost 3 bases and J lost 2; bases outside the gene matches: 4. The CDR3 region is CASSDGGSPYNEQFF. CDR3 in DNA: TGCGCCAGCAGTGATGGCGGGAGCCCCTACAATGAGCAGTTCTTC.

This sequence joins TRBV5-6 and TRBJ2-5, with 10 bases fitting TRBD2. Germline V gene data show CDR1 as SGHDT and CDR2 as YYEEEE. This CDR3 comprises 15 residues. Trimming cost V 3 bases and J 1 base; bases outside gene matches: 3. The CDR3 DNA follows: TGTGCCAGCAGCTCACTAGCGGGGATCCAAGAGACCCAGTACTTC. It specifies CASSSLAGIQETQYF.

The genes are TRBV10-3 and TRBJ2-7; 7 bases line up with TRBD2. CDR1 is ENHRY, CDR2 SYGVKD, per germline. V lost 11 bases, J lost 4 bases, and 2 bases stayed unmatched. The CDR3 contains 10 residues. CDR3 in DNA: TGTGCCGCGGGGGATTACGAGCAGTACTTC. Protein: CAAGDYEQYF.

The chain recombines TRBV11-2 with TRBJ1-3; no definite D call. V shed 0 bases and J shed 8 bases, with 8 bases lying between them. This CDR3 contains 13 residues. Germline values: CDR1 SGHAT, CDR2 FQNNGV. CDR3 coding DNA: TGTGCCAGCAGCTTAGATGGGGAGTACACCATATATTTT. Its translation: CASSLDGEYTIYF.

The CDR3 spells CASSLGQRGSYEQYF. The DNA for the CDR3 is TGTGCCAGCAGCTTGGGTCAGCGCGGGAGCTACGAGCAGTACTTC. The genes are TRBV5-8 and TRBJ2-7; TRBD2 matches at 7 bases. The germline CDR1 and CDR2 sequences are SGHTS and YDEGEE. The CDR3 covers 15 residues. With V trimmed by 0 bases and J by 3 bases, 6 bases remained unmatched.

This clone was seen only once. The rearrangement uses TRBV4-1 and TRBJ1-6; the D is unclear. The V end lost 1 base, the J end lost 8 bases, and 18 bases lay between the germline ends. This CDR3 comprises 17 residues. Germline V gene sequence: CDR1 MGHRA, CDR2 YSYEKL. The CDR3 sequence: CASSQVGLTSGHSPLHF. The CDR3 DNA reads as TGCGCCAGCAGCCAAGTTGGATTAACATCAGGCCATTCACCCCTCCACTTT.

V usage is TRBV4-1 and J usage is TRBJ1-2; 7 bases align to TRBD1. J gave up 5 bases and V 0 bases, and 6 bases lay outside the gene matches. The length of the CDR3 is 15 residues. Germline lookup yields CDR1 MGHRA and CDR2 YSYEKL. CDR3 sequence reads: CASSQDPQGMYGYTF. For the CDR3, the DNA is TGCGCCAGCAGCCAAGATCCACAGGGGATGTATGGCTACACCTTC.

J is TRBJ2-1 and V is TRBV6-5; the D gene is possibly TRBD1 (6 bases). The CDR3 is 13 amino acids. Trimming removed 6 bases at V and 10 bases at J, with 16 bases between. In germline, CDR1 is MNHEY, CDR2 SVGAGI. The CDR3 spells CASRMGHHREQFF. The DNA of the CDR3 is TGTGCCAGCAGAATGGGACACCACCGGGAGCAGTTCTTC.